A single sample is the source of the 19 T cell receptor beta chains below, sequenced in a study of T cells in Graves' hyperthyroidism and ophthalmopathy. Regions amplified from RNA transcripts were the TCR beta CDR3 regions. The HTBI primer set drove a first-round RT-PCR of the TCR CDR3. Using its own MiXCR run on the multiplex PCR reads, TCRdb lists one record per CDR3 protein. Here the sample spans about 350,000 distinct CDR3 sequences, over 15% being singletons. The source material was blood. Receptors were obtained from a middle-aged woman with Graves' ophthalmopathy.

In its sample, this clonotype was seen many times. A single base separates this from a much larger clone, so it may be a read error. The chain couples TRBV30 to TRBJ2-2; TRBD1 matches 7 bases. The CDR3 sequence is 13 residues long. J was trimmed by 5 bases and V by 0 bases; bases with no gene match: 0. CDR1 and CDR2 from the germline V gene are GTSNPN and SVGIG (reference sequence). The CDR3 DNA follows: TGTGCCTGGAGTGTACAGGGGACCGGGGAGCTGTTTTTT. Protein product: CAWSVQGTGELFF.

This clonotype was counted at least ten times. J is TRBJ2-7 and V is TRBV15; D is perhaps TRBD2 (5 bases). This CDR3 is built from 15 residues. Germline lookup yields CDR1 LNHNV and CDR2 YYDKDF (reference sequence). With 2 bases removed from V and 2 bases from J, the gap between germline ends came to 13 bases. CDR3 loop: CATSRRGSRPYEQYF. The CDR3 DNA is TGTGCCACCAGCAGACGAGGGAGCAGACCCTACGAGCAGTACTTC.

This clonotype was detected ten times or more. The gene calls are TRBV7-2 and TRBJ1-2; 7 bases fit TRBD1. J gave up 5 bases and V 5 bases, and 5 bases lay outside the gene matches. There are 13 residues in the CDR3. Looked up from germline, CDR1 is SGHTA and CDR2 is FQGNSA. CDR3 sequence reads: CASSIQGGYGYTF. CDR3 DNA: TGTGCCAGCAGCATCCAGGGGGGTTATGGCTACACCTTC.

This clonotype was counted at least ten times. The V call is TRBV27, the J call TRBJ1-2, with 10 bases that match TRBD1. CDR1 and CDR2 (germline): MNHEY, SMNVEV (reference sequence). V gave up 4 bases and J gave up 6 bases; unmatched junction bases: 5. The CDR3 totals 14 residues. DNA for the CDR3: TGTGCCAGCAGTTCCTCGGGACAGGGGCATGGCTACACCTTC. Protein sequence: CASSSSGQGHGYTF.

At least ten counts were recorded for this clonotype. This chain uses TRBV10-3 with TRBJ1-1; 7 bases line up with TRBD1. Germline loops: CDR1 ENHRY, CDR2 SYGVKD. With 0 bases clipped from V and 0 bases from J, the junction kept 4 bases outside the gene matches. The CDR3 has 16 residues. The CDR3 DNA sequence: TGTGCCATCAGTGAGTCAGGGGGACAGTTGAACACTGAAGCTTTCTTT. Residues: CAISESGGQLNTEAFF.

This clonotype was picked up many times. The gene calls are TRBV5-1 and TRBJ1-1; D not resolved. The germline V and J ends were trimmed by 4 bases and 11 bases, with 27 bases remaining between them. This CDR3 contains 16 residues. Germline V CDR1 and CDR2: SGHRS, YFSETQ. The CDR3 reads CASSPSYPGRSFTAFF. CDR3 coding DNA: TGCGCCAGCAGCCCATCCTATCCGGGCCGCTCTTTTACGGCTTTCTTT.

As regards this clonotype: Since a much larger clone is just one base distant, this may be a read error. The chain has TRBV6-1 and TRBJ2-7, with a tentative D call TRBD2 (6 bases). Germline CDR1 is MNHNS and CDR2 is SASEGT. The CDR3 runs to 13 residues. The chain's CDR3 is CASRGTVSYEQHF. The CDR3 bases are TGTGCCAGCAGAGGGACTGTCTCCTACGAGCAGCACTTC.

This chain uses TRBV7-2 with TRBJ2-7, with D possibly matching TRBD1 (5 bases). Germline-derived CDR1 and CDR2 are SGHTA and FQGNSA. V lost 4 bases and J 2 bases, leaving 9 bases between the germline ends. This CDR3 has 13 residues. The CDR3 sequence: CASSYLGAYEQYF. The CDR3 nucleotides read TGTGCCAGCAGCTATTTAGGGGCCTACGAGCAGTACTTC.

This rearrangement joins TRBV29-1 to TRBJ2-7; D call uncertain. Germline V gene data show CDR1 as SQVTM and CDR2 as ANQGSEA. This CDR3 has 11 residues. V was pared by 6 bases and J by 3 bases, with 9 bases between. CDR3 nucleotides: TGCAGCGTCACCTATGGCTACGAGCAGTACTTC. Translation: CSVTYGYEQYF.

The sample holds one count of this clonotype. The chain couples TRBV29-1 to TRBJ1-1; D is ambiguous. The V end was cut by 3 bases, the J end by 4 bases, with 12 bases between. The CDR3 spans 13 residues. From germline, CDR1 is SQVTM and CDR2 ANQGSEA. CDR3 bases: TGCAGCGTTGAGGGGAGAACTGGCACTGAAGCTTTCTTT. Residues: CSVEGRTGTEAFF.

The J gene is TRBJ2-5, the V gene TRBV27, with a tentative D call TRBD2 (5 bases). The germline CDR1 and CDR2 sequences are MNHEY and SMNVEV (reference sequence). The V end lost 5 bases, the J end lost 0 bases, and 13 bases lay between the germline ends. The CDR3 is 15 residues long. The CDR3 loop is CASSPGRRYQETQYF. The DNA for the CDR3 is TGTGCCAGCAGTCCGGGCAGGAGGTACCAAGAGACCCAGTACTTC.

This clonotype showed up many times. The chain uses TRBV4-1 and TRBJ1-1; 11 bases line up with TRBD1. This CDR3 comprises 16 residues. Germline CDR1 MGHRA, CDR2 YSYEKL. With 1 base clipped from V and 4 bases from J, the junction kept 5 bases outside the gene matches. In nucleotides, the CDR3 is TGCGCCAGCAGCCAAGGGACAGGGGGCGGGGGCACTGAAGCTTTCTTT. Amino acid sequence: CASSQGTGGGGTEAFF.

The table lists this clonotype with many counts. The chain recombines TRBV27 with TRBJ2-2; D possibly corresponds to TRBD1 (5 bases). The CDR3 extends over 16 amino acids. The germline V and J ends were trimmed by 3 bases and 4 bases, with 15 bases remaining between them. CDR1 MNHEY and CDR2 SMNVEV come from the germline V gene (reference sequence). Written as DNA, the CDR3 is TGTGCCAGCAGTTTGGCCCCAGGGTTGTCCACCGGGGAGCTGTTTTTT. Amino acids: CASSLAPGLSTGELFF.

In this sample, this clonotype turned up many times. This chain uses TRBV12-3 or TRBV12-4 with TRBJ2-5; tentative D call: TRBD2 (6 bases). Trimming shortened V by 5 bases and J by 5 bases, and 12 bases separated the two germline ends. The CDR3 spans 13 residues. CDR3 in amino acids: CASSGGVGETQYF. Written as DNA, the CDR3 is TGTGCCAGCAGTGGAGGGGTAGGGGAGACCCAGTACTTC.

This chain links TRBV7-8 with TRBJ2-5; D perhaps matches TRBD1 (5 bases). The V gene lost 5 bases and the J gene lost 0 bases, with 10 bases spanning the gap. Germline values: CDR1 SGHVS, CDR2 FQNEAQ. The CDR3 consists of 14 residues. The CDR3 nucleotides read TGTGCCAGCAGCAACCCCAGGGACCAAGAGACCCAGTACTTC. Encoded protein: CASSNPRDQETQYF.

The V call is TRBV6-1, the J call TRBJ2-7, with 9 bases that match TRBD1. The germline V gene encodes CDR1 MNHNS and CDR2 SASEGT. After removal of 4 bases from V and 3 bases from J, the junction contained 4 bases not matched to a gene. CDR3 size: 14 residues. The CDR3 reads CASSVGQGIYEQYF. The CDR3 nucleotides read TGTGCCAGCAGTGTAGGACAGGGGATCTACGAGCAGTACTTC.

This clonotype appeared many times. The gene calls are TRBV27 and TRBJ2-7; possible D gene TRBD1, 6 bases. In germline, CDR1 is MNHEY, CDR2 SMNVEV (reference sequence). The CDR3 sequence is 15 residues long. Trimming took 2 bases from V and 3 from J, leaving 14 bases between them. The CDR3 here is CASSLSFAGDYEQYF. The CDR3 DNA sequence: TGTGCCAGCAGTTTAAGTTTTGCAGGGGACTACGAGCAGTACTTC.

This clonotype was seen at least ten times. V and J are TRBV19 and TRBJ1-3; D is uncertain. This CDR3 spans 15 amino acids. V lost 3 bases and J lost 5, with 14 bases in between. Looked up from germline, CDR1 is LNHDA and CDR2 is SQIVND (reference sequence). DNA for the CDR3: TGTGCCAGTAGTATTGATATGGGTCCACGAAACACCATATATTTT. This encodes CASSIDMGPRNTIYF.

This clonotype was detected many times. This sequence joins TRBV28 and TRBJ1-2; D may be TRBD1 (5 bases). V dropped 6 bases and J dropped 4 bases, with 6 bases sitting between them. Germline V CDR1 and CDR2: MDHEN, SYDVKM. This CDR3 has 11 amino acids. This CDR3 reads CASRDSYGYTF. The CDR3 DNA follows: TGTGCCAGCAGAGACAGCTATGGCTACACCTTC.